The clone carrying this T cell receptor beta chain was counted between two and nine times. The source of the sample is a study of T cells after yellow fever vaccination. About the research overall: Fractions containing few cells were prepared with SMART-Seq v4 Ultra Low Input.

TCRdb analysed the 5' RACE reads with MiXCR anew, one entry per CDR3 protein. The data show a few hundred thousand distinct CDR3 sequences, with around 8.6% seen just once and 3% to 4% held by the top ten. The germline V gene encodes CDR1 SGHTA and CDR2 FQGNSA. Trimming stripped 4 bases from V and 9 bases from J, with 14 bases between. This CDR3 contains 13 residues. The chain recombines TRBV7-2 with TRBJ2-3; maybe TRBD2 (5 bases). Sample: CD4+ T cells sorted from PBMCs, taken 5 days after the yellow fever booster vaccination. The TCR sequence derives from a man younger than 30 who received the YFV17D yellow fever vaccine. For the CDR3, the DNA is TGTGCCAGCAGCTCAGAGGGAACGACGACGCAGTATTTT. As protein: CASSSEGTTTQYF.